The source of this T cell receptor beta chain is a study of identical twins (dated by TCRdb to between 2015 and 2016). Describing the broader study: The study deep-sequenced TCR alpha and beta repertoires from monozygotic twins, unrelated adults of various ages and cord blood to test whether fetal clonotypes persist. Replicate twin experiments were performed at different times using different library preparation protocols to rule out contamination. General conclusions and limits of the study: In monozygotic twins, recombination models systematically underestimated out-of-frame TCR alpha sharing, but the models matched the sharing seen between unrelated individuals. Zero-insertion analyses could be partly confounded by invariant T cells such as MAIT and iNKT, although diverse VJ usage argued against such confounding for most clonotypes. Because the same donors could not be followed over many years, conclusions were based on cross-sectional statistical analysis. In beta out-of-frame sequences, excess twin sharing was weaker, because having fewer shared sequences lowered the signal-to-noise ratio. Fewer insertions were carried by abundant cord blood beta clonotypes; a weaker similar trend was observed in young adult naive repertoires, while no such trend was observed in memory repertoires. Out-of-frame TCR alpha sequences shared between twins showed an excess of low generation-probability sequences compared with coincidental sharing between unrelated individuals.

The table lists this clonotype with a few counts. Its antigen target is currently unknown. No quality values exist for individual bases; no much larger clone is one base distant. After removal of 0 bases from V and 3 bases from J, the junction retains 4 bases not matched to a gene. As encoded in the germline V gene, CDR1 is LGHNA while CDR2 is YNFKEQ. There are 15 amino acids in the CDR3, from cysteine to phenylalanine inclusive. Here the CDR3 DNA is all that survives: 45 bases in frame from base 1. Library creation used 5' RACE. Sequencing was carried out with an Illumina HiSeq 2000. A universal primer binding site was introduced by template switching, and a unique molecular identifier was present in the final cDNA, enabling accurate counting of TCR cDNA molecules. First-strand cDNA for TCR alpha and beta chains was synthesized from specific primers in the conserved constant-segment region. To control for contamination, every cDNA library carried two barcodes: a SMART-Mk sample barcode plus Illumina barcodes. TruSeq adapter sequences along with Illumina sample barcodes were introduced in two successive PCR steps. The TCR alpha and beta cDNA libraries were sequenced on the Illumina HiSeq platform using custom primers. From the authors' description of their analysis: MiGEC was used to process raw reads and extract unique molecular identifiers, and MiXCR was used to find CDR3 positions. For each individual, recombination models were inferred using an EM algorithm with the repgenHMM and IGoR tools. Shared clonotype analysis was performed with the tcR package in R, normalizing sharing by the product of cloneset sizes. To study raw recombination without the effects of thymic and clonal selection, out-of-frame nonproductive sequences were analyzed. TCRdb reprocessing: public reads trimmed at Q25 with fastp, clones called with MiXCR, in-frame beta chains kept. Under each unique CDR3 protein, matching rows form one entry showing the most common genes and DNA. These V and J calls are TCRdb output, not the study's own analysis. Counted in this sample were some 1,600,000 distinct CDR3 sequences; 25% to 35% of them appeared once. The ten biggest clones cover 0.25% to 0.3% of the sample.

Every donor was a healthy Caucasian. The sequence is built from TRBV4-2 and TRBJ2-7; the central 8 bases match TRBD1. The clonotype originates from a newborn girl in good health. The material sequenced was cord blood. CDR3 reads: CASSQEGDRFYEQYF. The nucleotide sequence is TGTGCCAGCAGCCAAGAAGGGGACAGGTTCTACGAGCAGTACTTC.